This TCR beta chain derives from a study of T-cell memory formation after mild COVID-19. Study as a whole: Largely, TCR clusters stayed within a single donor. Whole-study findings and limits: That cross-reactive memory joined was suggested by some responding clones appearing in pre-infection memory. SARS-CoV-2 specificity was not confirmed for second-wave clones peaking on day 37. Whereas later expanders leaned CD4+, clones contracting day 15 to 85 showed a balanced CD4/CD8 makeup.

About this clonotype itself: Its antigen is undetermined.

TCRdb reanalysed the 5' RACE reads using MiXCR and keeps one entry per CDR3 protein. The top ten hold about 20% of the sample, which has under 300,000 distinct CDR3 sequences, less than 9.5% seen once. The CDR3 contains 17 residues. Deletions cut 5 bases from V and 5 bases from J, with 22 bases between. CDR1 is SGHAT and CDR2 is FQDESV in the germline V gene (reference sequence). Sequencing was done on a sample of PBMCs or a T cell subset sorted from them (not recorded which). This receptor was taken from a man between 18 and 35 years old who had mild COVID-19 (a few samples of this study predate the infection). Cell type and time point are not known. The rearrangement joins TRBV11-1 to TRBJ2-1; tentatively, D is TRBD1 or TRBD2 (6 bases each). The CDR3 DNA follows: TGTGCCAGCAGCGGGGGCAGTTGGGGGGTAGACAACAATGAGCAGTTCTTC. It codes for CASSGGSWGVDNNEQFF.